This TCR beta chain derives from a study of T cell responses to AZD1222 COVID-19 vaccine. Study-wide results and caveats: Reportedly, close to half of spike-specific TCRs are directed against unmutated variant regions. Recipients of two AZD1222 doses showed rising Spike-specific TCR breadth and depth.

Only in-frame clones appear in the TCRdb table, and some are missing; sequencing was by immunoSEQ multiplex PCR. The sample comprises 95,000 to 100,000 clones, just over 90% of which are singletons, and 1.3% rests with the top ten. In the case of this clone: The antigen remains undetermined.

The starting material was peripheral blood, obtained on day 0 of AZD1222 vaccination. This clonotype originated in an adult in good health.

The CDR3 DNA reads as TGTGCCAGCAGCTCCGCCTACGAGCAGTACTTC. Translation gives CASSSAYEQYF. This chain links TRBV7-2 with TRBJ2-7; the D is unclear. The CDR3 totals 11 residues. CDR1 and CDR2 from the germline V gene are SGHTA and FQGNSA. The V end was cut by 4 bases, the J end by 2 bases, with 3 bases between.